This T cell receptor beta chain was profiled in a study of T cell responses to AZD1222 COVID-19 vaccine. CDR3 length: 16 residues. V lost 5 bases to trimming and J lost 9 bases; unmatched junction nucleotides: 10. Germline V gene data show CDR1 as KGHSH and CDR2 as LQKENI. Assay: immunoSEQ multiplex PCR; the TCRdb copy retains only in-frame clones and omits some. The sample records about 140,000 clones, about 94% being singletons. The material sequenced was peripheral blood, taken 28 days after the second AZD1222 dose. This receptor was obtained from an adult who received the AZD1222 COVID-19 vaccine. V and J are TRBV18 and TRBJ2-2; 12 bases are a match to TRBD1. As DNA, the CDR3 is TGTGCCAGCTCAGAATCCGGGACAGGGGGCTCTTGGGAGCTGTTTTTT. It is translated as CASSESGTGGSWELFF.